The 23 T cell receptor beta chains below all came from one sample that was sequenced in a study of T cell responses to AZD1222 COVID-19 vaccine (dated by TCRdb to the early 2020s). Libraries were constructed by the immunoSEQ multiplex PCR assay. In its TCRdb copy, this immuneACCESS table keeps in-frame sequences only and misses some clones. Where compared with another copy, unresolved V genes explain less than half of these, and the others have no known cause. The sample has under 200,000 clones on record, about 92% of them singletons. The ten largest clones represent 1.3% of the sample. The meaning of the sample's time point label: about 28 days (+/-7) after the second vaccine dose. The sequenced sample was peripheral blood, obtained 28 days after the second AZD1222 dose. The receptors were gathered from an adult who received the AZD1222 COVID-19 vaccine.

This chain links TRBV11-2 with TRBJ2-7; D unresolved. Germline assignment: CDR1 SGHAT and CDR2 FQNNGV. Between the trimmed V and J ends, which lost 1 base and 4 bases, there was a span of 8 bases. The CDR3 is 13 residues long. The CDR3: CASSLGPPYEQYF. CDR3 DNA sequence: TGTGCCAGCAGCTTAGGGCCGCCATACGAGCAGTACTTC.

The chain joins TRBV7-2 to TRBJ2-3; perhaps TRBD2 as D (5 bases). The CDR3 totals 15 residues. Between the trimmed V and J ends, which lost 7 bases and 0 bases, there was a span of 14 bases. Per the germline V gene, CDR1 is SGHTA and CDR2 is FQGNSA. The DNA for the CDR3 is TGTGCCAGCACCGTAGAGCGGACTAGCACAGATACGCAGTATTTT. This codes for CASTVERTSTDTQYF. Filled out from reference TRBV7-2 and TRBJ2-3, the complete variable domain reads GAGVSQSPSNKVTEKGKDVELRCDPISGHTALYWYRQSLGQGLEFLIYFQGNSAPDKSGLPSDRFSAERTGGSVSTLTIQRTQQEDSAVYLCASTVERTSTDTQYFGPGTRLTVL.

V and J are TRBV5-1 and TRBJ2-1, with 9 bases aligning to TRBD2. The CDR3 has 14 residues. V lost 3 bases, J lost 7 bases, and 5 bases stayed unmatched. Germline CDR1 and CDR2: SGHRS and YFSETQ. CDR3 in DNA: TGCGCCAGCAGCTCCCATACTAGCGGGAATGAGCAGTTCTTC. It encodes CASSSHTSGNEQFF.

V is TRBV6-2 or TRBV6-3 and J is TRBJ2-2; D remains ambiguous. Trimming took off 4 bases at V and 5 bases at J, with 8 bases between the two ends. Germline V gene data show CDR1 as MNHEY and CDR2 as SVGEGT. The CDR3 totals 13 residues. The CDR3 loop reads CASSSRETGELFF. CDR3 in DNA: TGTGCCAGCAGTTCCCGTGAAACCGGGGAGCTGTTTTTT.

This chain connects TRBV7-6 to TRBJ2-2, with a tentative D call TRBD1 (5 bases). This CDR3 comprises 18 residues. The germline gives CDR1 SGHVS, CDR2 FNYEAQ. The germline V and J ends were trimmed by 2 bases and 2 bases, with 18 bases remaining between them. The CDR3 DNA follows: TGTGCCAGCAGCTTAATAACGGGTGGCAGGGTTAACACCGGGGAGCTGTTTTTT. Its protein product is CASSLITGGRVNTGELFF.

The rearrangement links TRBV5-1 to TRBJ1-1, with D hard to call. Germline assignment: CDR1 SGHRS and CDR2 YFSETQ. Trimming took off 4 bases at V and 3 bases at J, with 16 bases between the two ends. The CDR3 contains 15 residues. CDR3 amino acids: CASSLERAWDTEAFF. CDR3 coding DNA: TGCGCCAGCAGCCTGGAGCGGGCATGGGACACTGAAGCTTTCTTT.

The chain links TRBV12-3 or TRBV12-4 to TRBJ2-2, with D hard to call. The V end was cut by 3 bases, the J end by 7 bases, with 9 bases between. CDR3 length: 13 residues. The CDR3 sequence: CASSFIGGGELFF. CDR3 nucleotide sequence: TGTGCCAGCAGTTTTATCGGTGGCGGGGAGCTGTTTTTT.

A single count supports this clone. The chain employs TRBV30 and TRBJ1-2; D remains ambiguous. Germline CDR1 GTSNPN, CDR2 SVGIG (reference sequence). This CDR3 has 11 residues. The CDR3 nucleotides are TGTTCCCTGGGAACGGAGTATGGCTACACCTTC. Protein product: CSLGTEYGYTF.

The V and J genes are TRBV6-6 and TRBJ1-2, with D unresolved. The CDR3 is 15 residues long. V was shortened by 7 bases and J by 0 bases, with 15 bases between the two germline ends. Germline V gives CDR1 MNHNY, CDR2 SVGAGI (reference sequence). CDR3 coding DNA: TGTGCCAGCACCCCTTTCCCCGGGTCTAACTATGGCTACACCTTC. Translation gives CASTPFPGSNYGYTF.

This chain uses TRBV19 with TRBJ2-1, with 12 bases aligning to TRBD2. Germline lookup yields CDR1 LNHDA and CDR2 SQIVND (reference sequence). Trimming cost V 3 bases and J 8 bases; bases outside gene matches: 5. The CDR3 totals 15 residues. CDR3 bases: TGTGCCAGTAGTATTACTAGCGGGGGGCAGTATGAGCAGTTCTTC. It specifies CASSITSGGQYEQFF.

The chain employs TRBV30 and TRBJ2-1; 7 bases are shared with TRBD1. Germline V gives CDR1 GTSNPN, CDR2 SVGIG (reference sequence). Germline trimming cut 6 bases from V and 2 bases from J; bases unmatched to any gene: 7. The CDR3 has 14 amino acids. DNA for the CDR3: TGTGCCTGCACTGCAGGGGGTGCCTACAATGAGCAGTTCTTC. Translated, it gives CACTAGGAYNEQFF.

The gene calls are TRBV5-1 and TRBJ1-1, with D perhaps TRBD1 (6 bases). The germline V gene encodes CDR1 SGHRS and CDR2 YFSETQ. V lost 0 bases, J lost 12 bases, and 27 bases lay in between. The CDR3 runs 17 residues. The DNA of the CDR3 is TGCGCCAGCAGCTTGGTCGTCGGGGGCGCATCCGAGGGTTATCCTTTCTTT. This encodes CASSLVVGGASEGYPFF.

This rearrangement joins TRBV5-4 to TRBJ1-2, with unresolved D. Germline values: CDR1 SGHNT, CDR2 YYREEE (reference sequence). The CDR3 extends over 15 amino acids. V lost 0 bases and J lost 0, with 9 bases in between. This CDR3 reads CASSLVGYANYGYTF. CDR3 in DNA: TGTGCCAGCAGCTTGGTTGGGTACGCTAACTATGGCTACACCTTC.

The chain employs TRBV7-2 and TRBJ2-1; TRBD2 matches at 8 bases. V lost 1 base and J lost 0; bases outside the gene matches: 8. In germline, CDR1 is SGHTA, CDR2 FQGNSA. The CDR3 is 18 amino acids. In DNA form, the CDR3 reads TGTGCCAGCAGCTTAGAGACTAGCGCATACGTCTCCTACAATGAGCAGTTCTTC. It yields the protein CASSLETSAYVSYNEQFF.

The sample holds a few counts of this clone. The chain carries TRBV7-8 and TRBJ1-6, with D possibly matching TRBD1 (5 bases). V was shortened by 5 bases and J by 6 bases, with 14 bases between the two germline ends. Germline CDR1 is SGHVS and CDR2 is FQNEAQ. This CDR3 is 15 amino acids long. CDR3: CASSPDRDPNSPLHF. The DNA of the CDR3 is TGTGCCAGCAGCCCCGACCGGGACCCTAATTCACCCCTCCACTTT.

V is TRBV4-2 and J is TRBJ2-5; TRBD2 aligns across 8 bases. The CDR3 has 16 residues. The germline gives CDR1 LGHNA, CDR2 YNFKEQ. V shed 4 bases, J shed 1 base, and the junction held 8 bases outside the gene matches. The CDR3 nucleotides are TGTGCCAGCAGCCCACGGGTTAGCGGGGTCCAAGAGACCCAGTACTTC. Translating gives CASSPRVSGVQETQYF.

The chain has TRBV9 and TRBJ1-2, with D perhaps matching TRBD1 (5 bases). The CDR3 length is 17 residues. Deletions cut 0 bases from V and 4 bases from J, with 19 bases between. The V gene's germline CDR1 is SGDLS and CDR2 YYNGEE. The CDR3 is CASSVGRARSGGYGYTF. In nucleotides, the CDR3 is TGTGCCAGCAGCGTAGGCAGGGCAAGGAGTGGAGGCTATGGCTACACCTTC. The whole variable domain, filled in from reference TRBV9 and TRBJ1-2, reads DSGVTQTPKHLITATGQRVTLRCSPRSGDLSVYWYQQSLDQGLQFLIQYYNGEERAKGNILERFSAQQFPDLHSELNLSSLELGDSALYFCASSVGRARSGGYGYTFGSGTRLTVV.

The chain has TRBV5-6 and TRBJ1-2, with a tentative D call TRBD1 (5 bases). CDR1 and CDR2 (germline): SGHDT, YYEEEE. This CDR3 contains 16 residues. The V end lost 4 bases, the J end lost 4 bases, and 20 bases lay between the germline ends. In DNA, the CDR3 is TGTGCCAGCAGCCTACGGGACCTCCATCCTCCCTATGGCTACACCTTC. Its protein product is CASSLRDLHPPYGYTF. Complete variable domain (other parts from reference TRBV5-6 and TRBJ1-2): DAGVTQSPTHLIKTRGQQVTLRCSPKSGHDTVSWYQQALGQGPQFIFQYYEEEERQRGNFPDRFSGHQFPNYSSELNVNALLLGDSALYLCASSLRDLHPPYGYTFGSGTRLTVV.

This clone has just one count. The CDR3 spells CASSLDPHRWQYF. The CDR3 DNA is TGTGCCAGCAGCTTAGACCCCCACCGCTGGCAGTACTTC. The J gene is TRBJ2-5, the V gene TRBV7-8; D is ambiguous. Per the germline V gene, CDR1 is SGHVS and CDR2 is FQNEAQ. The CDR3 runs 13 residues. V shed 1 base and J shed 11 bases, with 14 bases lying between them.

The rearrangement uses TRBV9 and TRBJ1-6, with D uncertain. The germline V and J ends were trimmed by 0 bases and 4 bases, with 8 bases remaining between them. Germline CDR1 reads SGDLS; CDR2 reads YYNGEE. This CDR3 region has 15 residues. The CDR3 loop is CASSVAPGYNSPLHF. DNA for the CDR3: TGTGCCAGCAGCGTAGCCCCCGGGTATAATTCACCCCTCCACTTT.

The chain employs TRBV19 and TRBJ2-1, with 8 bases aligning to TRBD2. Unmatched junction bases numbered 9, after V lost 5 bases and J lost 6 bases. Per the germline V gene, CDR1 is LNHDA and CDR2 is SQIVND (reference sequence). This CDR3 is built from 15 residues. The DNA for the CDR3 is TGTGCCAGTAGTCCGCGAACTAGCGGCCTCAATGAGCAGTTCTTC. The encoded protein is CASSPRTSGLNEQFF.

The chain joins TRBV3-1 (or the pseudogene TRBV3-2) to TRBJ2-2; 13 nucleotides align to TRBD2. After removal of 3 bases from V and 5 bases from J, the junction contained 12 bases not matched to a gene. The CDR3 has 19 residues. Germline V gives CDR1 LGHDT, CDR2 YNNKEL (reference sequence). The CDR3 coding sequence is TGTGCCAGCAGCCACCCCCACGCCGGACTAGCGGGGGTTACCGGGGAGCTGTTTTTT. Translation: CASSHPHAGLAGVTGELFF.

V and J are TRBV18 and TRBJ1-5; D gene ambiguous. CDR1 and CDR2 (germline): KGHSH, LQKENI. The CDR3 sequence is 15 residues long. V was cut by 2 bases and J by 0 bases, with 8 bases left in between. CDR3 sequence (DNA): TGTGCCAGCTCACCATACTCGGATAGCAATCAGCCCCAGCATTTT. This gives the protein CASSPYSDSNQPQHF.